This passage covers 19 T cell receptor beta chains from one sample sequenced in a study of cytomegalovirus exposure and HLA in healthy donors. The PCR employed 60 Vbeta primers together with 13 Jbeta primers. Produced via immunoSEQ multiplex PCR; TCRdb's table is partial and in-frame only. The repertoire holds about 140,000 clones, with over 70% as singletons. The source material was PBMCs. The receptors shown here come from a man aged 30-40 years in good health and CMV-seronegative.

The rearrangement joins TRBV10-1 to TRBJ2-6; 10 bases agree with TRBD2. The germline V gene encodes CDR1 WNHNN and CDR2 SYGVQD (reference sequence). J was trimmed by 2 bases and V by 0 bases; bases with no gene match: 13. The CDR3 sequence is 21 residues long. The chain's CDR3 is CASSESWGLAGVWPGANVLTF. In nucleotides, the CDR3 is TGCGCCAGCAGTGAGTCGTGGGGTCTAGCGGGAGTGTGGCCTGGGGCCAACGTCCTGACTTTC.

The rearrangement joins TRBV9 to TRBJ2-1, with no clear D. This CDR3 spans 11 amino acids. CDR1 is SGDLS and CDR2 is YYNGEE in the germline V gene. Trimming left V 4 bases short and J 4 bases short, with 3 bases between. The CDR3: CASSQYNEQFF. CDR3 DNA: TGTGCCAGCAGCCAGTACAATGAGCAGTTCTTC.

This clone has only one observation. V gene TRBV13 combines with J gene TRBJ2-1, with no clear D. V lost 1 base and J lost 0, with 7 bases in between. Germline-derived CDR1 and CDR2 are PRHDT and FYEKMQ (reference sequence). The CDR3 extends over 15 amino acids. The CDR3 DNA sequence: TGTGCCAGCAGCTTAGCCCTAAGCTCCTACAATGAGCAGTTCTTC. Amino acids: CASSLALSSYNEQFF.

The chain has TRBV10-2 and TRBJ2-2, with 8 bases fitting TRBD2. The germline V gene encodes CDR1 WSHSY and CDR2 SAAADI. V lost 8 bases, J lost 4 bases, and 6 bases stayed unmatched. The CDR3 consists of 14 residues. CDR3 bases: TGCGCCAGCGACGGCGGGAGGATCACCGGGGAGCTGTTTTTT. Protein sequence: CASDGGRITGELFF.

This chain uses TRBV29-1 with TRBJ2-7, with D possibly TRBD2 on 5 matching bases. This CDR3 has 11 amino acids. Germline V CDR1 and CDR2: SQVTM, ANQGSEA. The ends were cut back, 2 bases at V and 5 bases at J, with 7 bases in the middle. The CDR3, as DNA: TGCAGCGTTGAATCGGGGAACGAGCAGTACTTC. Protein product: CSVESGNEQYF.

This clone appeared a single time. This chain connects TRBV28 to TRBJ1-5; D is undetermined. The CDR3 is 14 residues long. In germline, CDR1 is MDHEN, CDR2 SYDVKM. V was pared by 1 base and J by 5 bases, with 9 bases between. The CDR3 coding sequence is TGTGCCAGCAGTTTATTGACGCGGCATCAGCCCCAGCATTTT. This translates into CASSLLTRHQPQHF. The variable domain in full, with the rest retrieved from reference TRBV28 and TRBJ1-5, is DVKVTQSSRYLVKRTGEKVFLECVQDMDHENMFWYRQDPGLGLRLIYFSYDVKMKEKGDIPEGYSVSREKKERFSLILESASTNQTSMYLCASSLLTRHQPQHFGDGTRLSIL.

With regard to this clone: A read error may account for a junction end that differs from germline. The rearrangement joins TRBV7-9 to TRBJ1-2; D is unresolved. Per germline, CDR1 SEHNR and CDR2 FQNEAQ (reference sequence). The CDR3 has 12 residues. The CDR3 is CSSSRATYGYTF. The CDR3 DNA reads TGTTCCAGCAGCCGCGCAACCTATGGCTACACCTTC.

The gene calls are TRBV29-1 and TRBJ2-1; D perhaps matches TRBD1 (6 bases). Per germline, CDR1 SQVTM and CDR2 ANQGSEA. Trimming shortened V by 2 bases and J by 4 bases, and 12 bases separated the two germline ends. The CDR3 runs 14 residues. CDR3 DNA sequence: TGCAGCGTTGAATTCGGACAGCCTTACAATGAGCAGTTCTTC. Encoded protein: CSVEFGQPYNEQFF.

The V call is TRBV28, the J call TRBJ2-1; 9 bases are a match to TRBD1. Germline CDR1 is MDHEN and CDR2 is SYDVKM. With 7 bases clipped from V and 8 bases from J, the junction kept 12 bases outside the gene matches. This CDR3 region has 15 residues. The CDR3 protein is CASTLSGTGRDEQFF. The CDR3 DNA follows: TGTGCCAGCACCCTTTCCGGGACAGGGAGAGATGAGCAGTTCTTC.

This rearrangement joins TRBV11-2 to TRBJ2-4; weak D call: TRBD1 (5 bases). V lost 2 bases and J 4 bases, leaving 12 bases between the germline ends. The CDR3 is 15 residues long. Per germline, CDR1 SGHAT and CDR2 FQNNGV. The CDR3 bases are TGTGCCAGCAGCTTAATAGGGGTGCAGAAAAACATTCAGTACTTC. Amino acids: CASSLIGVQKNIQYF.

The chain uses TRBV18 and TRBJ1-2; D gene ambiguous. The CDR3 spans 11 residues. The germline gives CDR1 KGHSH, CDR2 LQKENI. Trimming shortened V by 5 bases and J by 9 bases, and 10 bases separated the two germline ends. CDR3 nucleotides: TGTGCCAGCTCAAGTGACATTCGCTACACCTTC. Translating it yields CASSSDIRYTF. Complete variable domain (other parts from reference TRBV18 and TRBJ1-2): NAGVMQNPRHLVRRRGQEARLRCSPMKGHSHVYWYRQLPEEGLKFMVYLQKENIIDESGMPKERFSAEFPKEGPSILRIQQVVRGDSAAYFCASSSDIRYTFGSGTRLTVV.

This chain joins TRBV11-3 and TRBJ2-2; D unclear. CDR1 SGHNT and CDR2 YENEEA come from the germline V gene. Trimming pared 4 bases from V and 3 bases from J, leaving 12 bases between. There are 15 residues in the CDR3. Here the CDR3 DNA reads TGTGCCAGCAGCTCACTGAGACATTACACCGGGGAGCTGTTTTTT. Encoded protein: CASSSLRHYTGELFF.

The chain combines TRBV10-3 with TRBJ1-2, with D perhaps matching TRBD1 (5 bases). The germline CDR1 and CDR2 sequences are ENHRY and SYGVKD. The CDR3 spans 14 residues. V was cut by 3 bases and J by 1 base, with 9 bases left in between. The CDR3 nucleotides are TGTGCCATCAGTGATGGCGGGGGTAACTATGGCTACACCTTC. As protein: CAISDGGGNYGYTF.

The rearrangement links TRBV5-6 to TRBJ2-1; D call uncertain. Germline values: CDR1 SGHDT, CDR2 YYEEEE. This CDR3 region has 12 residues. Trimming shortened V by 1 base and J by 3 bases, and 2 bases separated the two germline ends. CDR3 region: CASSLRYNEQFF. For the CDR3, the DNA is TGTGCCAGCAGCTTGCGCTACAATGAGCAGTTCTTC.

The DNA for the CDR3 is TGTGCCAGCAGCTGGGACAGACGAGCTTTCTTT. Translation: CASSWDRRAFF. This chain uses TRBV7-8 with TRBJ1-1; 7 bases fit TRBD1. The germline CDR1 and CDR2 sequences are SGHVS and FQNEAQ. This CDR3 is 11 amino acids long. The junction had 3 bases not matched to a gene; V was cut back by 4 bases and J by 10 bases.

The CDR3 sequence is CASSFAGGYGYTF. CDR3 nucleotides: TGTGCCAGCAGTTTCGCGGGCGGCTATGGCTACACCTTC. This chain joins TRBV28 and TRBJ1-2; D ambiguous. The CDR3 has 13 amino acids. V lost 3 bases and J 4 bases, leaving 9 bases between the germline ends. From germline, CDR1 is MDHEN and CDR2 SYDVKM.

This clone appeared a few times. This rearrangement joins TRBV6-5 to TRBJ2-7, with TRBD2 as a possible D gene (7 bases). CDR3 size: 14 residues. The germline V and J ends were trimmed by 2 bases and 3 bases, with 11 bases remaining between them. Germline-derived CDR1 and CDR2 are MNHEY and SVGAGI. CDR3 coding DNA: TGTGCCAGCAGTTACGGGGGGGCGGTCTACGAGCAGTACTTC. It codes for CASSYGGAVYEQYF.

This rearrangement joins TRBV4-1 to TRBJ2-4; 9 nucleotides line up with TRBD2. This CDR3 contains 16 residues. J lost 1 base, V lost 4 bases, and 5 bases had no gene match. Per the germline V gene, CDR1 is MGHRA and CDR2 is YSYEKL. This CDR3 is CASSPASGVAKNIQYF. The CDR3 coding sequence is TGCGCCAGCAGCCCTGCTAGCGGGGTGGCCAAAAACATTCAGTACTTC.

There are a few counts of this clone. This chain uses TRBV2 with TRBJ2-7, with 7 nucleotides matching TRBD2. After removal of 7 bases from V and 0 bases from J, the junction contained 9 bases not matched to a gene. Germline CDR1 SNHLY, CDR2 FYNNEI. The CDR3 is 15 residues long. CDR3 DNA: TGTGCCAGCATGACCCCAGGCGGGAGCTCCTACGAGCAGTACTTC. Amino acid sequence: CASMTPGGSSYEQYF.